The next 27 T cell receptor beta chains were all read from a single sample in a study of shared clonotypes between healthy human individuals (dated by TCRdb to 2018 to 2020). CD8 naive samples were obtained by positive selection for CCR7 among CD45RO-negative cells, yielding a CD45RA+CCR7+ population from which TemRA cells were excluded. The method was the immunoSEQ multiplex PCR assay. The clones in this table, taken by TCRdb from immuneACCESS, are in-frame only. Not every clone is retained; where verified, under half of the shortfall comes from an unresolved V gene, and the cause of the rest is unknown. This sample gives over 2,000,000 clones in total; just over 90% of them show up just once. 1.5% to 2% of the sample is in the top ten clones. The sequencing input was naive CD8+ T cells from PBMCs. This specimen's cell subset or site label, per the study, means: CD45RA+CCR7+. Every receptor here comes from a man in his late teens or twenties in good health. Some clones in this sample may be carry-over from other donors' samples.

The chain has TRBV15 and TRBJ2-7, with a tentative D call TRBD2 (7 bases). The CDR3 runs to 17 residues. Germline-derived CDR1 and CDR2 are LNHNV and YYDKDF (reference sequence). Trimming took 0 bases from V and 4 from J, leaving 19 bases between them. This CDR3 reads CATSRDSPGRGIYEQYF. The CDR3 region has the DNA TGTGCCACCAGCAGAGATTCCCCAGGGAGGGGGATATACGAGCAGTACTTC. The variable domain in full, with the rest retrieved from reference TRBV15 and TRBJ2-7, is DAMVIQNPRYQVTQFGKPVTLSCSQTLNHNVMYWYQQKSSQAPKLLFHYYDKDFNNEADTPDNFQSRRPNTSFCFLDIRSPGLGDTAMYLCATSRDSPGRGIYEQYFGPGTRLTVT.

This clone was detected once. This chain uses TRBV30 with TRBJ2-3, with 10 bases identical to TRBD2. Germline V lookup: CDR1 GTSNPN, CDR2 SVGIG (reference sequence). The CDR3 is 19 amino acids. With V trimmed by 2 bases and J by 5 bases, 19 bases remained unmatched. The chain's CDR3 is CAWSLWSPSGRVPRDTQYF. The CDR3 nucleotides read TGTGCCTGGAGTCTCTGGAGCCCTAGCGGGAGAGTCCCCCGAGATACGCAGTATTTT.

This chain connects TRBV29-1 to TRBJ2-1, with TRBD2 identical over 12 bases. There are 14 residues in the CDR3. The J segment lost 6 bases and the V segment lost 5 bases, leaving 5 bases of the junction unmatched. Germline CDR1 is SQVTM and CDR2 is ANQGSEA. In DNA, the CDR3 is TGCAGCGTTCCAGCTAGCGGGAGGGCCAATGAGCAGTTCTTC. It codes for CSVPASGRANEQFF.

The count of this clone is one. V and J are TRBV27 and TRBJ2-1, with 7 bases that match TRBD2. Germline-derived CDR1 and CDR2 are MNHEY and SMNVEV (reference sequence). There are 13 residues in the CDR3. With 4 bases clipped from V and 7 bases from J, the junction kept 4 bases outside the gene matches. CDR3 bases: TGTGCCAGCAGTTGGGGGGGAAATAATGAGCAGTTCTTC. This gives the protein CASSWGGNNEQFF.

The chain couples TRBV10-2 to TRBJ2-7; 9 bases agree with TRBD2. J gave up 7 bases and V 0 bases, and 1 base lay outside the gene matches. The CDR3 is 13 residues long. Per germline, CDR1 WSHSY and CDR2 SAAADI. The CDR3, as DNA: TGCGCCAGCAGTGAGTCCCTAGCGGGAGAGCAGTACTTC. This sequence encodes CASSESLAGEQYF.

Turning to this clone: The same CDR3 is also encoded by other DNA sequences in this sample. This chain uses TRBV6-5 with TRBJ2-2; D is unclear. Germline V gene data show CDR1 as MNHEY and CDR2 as SVGAGI. CDR3 size: 16 residues. V lost 0 bases and J lost 0, with 8 bases in between. CDR3 loop: CASSYSAGSNTGELFF. The DNA of the CDR3 is TGTGCCAGCAGTTACTCGGCAGGATCGAACACCGGGGAGCTGTTTTTT.

The chain uses TRBV9 and TRBJ2-1; weak D call: TRBD2 (5 bases). Germline V gene sequence: CDR1 SGDLS, CDR2 YYNGEE. The V gene lost 1 base and the J gene lost 2 bases, with 13 bases spanning the gap. CDR3 length: 16 amino acids. DNA of the CDR3: TGTGCCAGCAGCGTACTTTCCGCGGGCCCCTACAATGAGCAGTTCTTC. Its protein is CASSVLSAGPYNEQFF.

This CDR3 is CAWSEPGQGYQPQHF. The CDR3 DNA reads as TGTGCCTGGAGCGAACCGGGACAGGGTTATCAGCCCCAGCATTTT. The genes are TRBV30 and TRBJ1-5; 9 positions agree with TRBD1. The germline gives CDR1 GTSNPN, CDR2 SVGIG (reference sequence). The length of the CDR3 is 15 residues. V was clipped by 3 bases and J by 5 bases; unmatched bases: 8.

CDR3 amino acids: CASSPRSNQPQHF. For the CDR3, the DNA is TGTGCCAGCTCACCTCGTTCCAATCAGCCCCAGCATTTT. V and J are TRBV18 and TRBJ1-5; D is undetermined. Germline assignment: CDR1 KGHSH and CDR2 LQKENI. V was shortened by 3 bases and J by 3 bases, with 6 bases between the two germline ends. The CDR3 spans 13 residues. Full variable domain (remainder filled in from reference TRBV18 and TRBJ1-5): NAGVMQNPRHLVRRRGQEARLRCSPMKGHSHVYWYRQLPEEGLKFMVYLQKENIIDESGMPKERFSAEFPKEGPSILRIQQVVRGDSAAYFCASSPRSNQPQHFGDGTRLSIL.

The chain joins TRBV6-5 to TRBJ2-1; the D gene is possibly TRBD2 (6 bases). The CDR3 loop spans 15 amino acids. The V gene lost 6 bases and the J gene lost 0 bases, with 12 bases spanning the gap. Germline values: CDR1 MNHEY, CDR2 SVGAGI. The CDR3 nucleotides read TGTGCCAGCAGCTTAGCGGAGAGCTCCTACAATGAGCAGTTCTTC. Protein sequence: CASSLAESSYNEQFF.

The CDR3 sequence is CASSLAGGPTNEQFF. Written as DNA, the CDR3 is TGTGCCAGCAGTTTAGCGGGAGGGCCCACGAATGAGCAGTTCTTC. The chain recombines TRBV28 with TRBJ2-1; TRBD2 matches 9 bases. The trim removed 2 bases at V and 7 bases at J, leaving 6 bases unmatched. Per germline, CDR1 MDHEN and CDR2 SYDVKM. The CDR3 is 15 residues long.

This clone was seen just once. The rearrangement uses TRBV27 and TRBJ2-7, with TRBD2 as a possible D gene (6 bases). The CDR3 runs to 13 residues. Germline V gene lookup returns CDR1 MNHEY and CDR2 SMNVEV (reference sequence). V was shortened by 6 bases and J by 3 bases, with 12 bases between the two germline ends. In DNA form, the CDR3 reads TGTGCCAGCAGCCGGAGGGACCACTACGAGCAGTACTTC. It translates to CASSRRDHYEQYF.

This clone was found once. The J gene is TRBJ2-1, the V gene TRBV27, with TRBD2 matching 9 bases. The V segment lost 3 bases and the J segment 8 bases; nucleotides outside the gene matches: 11. Germline V lookup: CDR1 MNHEY, CDR2 SMNVEV (reference sequence). This CDR3 contains 16 residues. CDR3 residues: CASSFGGRDPSYEQFF. The CDR3 region has the DNA TGTGCCAGCAGTTTCGGCGGGAGGGACCCATCATATGAGCAGTTCTTC.

V is TRBV6-5 and J is TRBJ2-3; D remains unclear. The CDR3 has 12 amino acids. V lost 6 bases and J lost 6, with 10 bases in between. Germline V gives CDR1 MNHEY, CDR2 SVGAGI. As DNA, the CDR3 is TGTGCCAGCAGACAACCTCGGGATACGCAGTATTTT. Translating it yields CASRQPRDTQYF.

The chain is built from TRBV6-6 and TRBJ1-2; no definite D call. This CDR3 contains 16 residues. V shed 6 bases and J shed 8 bases, with 25 bases lying between them. The germline V gene encodes CDR1 MNHNY and CDR2 SVGAGI (reference sequence). The CDR3 region has the DNA TGTGCCAGCAGCCTTGACCGTTTCTCTATTCCGGGCGGCTACACCTTC. This codes for CASSLDRFSIPGGYTF.

This rearrangement joins TRBV19 to TRBJ2-7, with a possible D match to TRBD2 (5 bases). This CDR3 is 14 amino acids long. The germline gives CDR1 LNHDA, CDR2 SQIVND (reference sequence). Trimming removed 5 bases from V and 7 bases from J, with 18 bases in between. CDR3 nucleotides: TGTGCCAGTAGTCCAGGAGGCTTAAGCTCAGAGCAGTACTTC. Protein sequence: CASSPGGLSSEQYF.

The rearrangement uses TRBV5-6 and TRBJ2-7; no reliable D call. The length of the CDR3 is 14 residues. Germline values: CDR1 SGHDT, CDR2 YYEEEE. V lost 1 base to trimming and J lost 3 bases, with 11 bases between them. The DNA of the CDR3 is TGTGCCAGCAGCTTGAGGAACAAAGTCTACGAGCAGTACTTC. Its translation is CASSLRNKVYEQYF.

V and J are TRBV28 and TRBJ2-5, with D perhaps matching TRBD2 (6 bases). Germline V CDR1 and CDR2: MDHEN, SYDVKM. V lost 5 bases and J lost 7, with 20 bases in between. This CDR3 is 15 amino acids long. The CDR3 loop reads CASSLSGTFQRTQYF. CDR3 coding DNA: TGTGCCAGCAGTCTCTCCGGGACTTTTCAACGGACCCAGTACTTC.

The chain couples TRBV7-8 to TRBJ2-7; TRBD2 matches at 8 bases. The V gene end was trimmed by 5 bases and the J gene end by 4 bases; junction bases not matched to a gene: 10. Germline CDR1 reads SGHVS; CDR2 reads FQNEAQ. CDR3 length: 15 residues. CDR3 sequence (DNA): TGTGCCAGCAGCCCCCGGGAGACTAGCGTGTACGAGCAGTACTTC. As protein: CASSPRETSVYEQYF.

This chain connects TRBV7-9 to TRBJ2-7; D might be TRBD2 (5 bases). The CDR3 extends over 16 amino acids. Germline-derived CDR1 and CDR2 are SEHNR and FQNEAQ (reference sequence). Trimming shortened V by 5 bases and J by 1 base, and 18 bases separated the two germline ends. CDR3 sequence (DNA): TGTGCCAGCAGCGCACTAGGAGGATTGAAATCCTACGAGCAGTACTTC. Its protein is CASSALGGLKSYEQYF.

The rearrangement joins TRBV11-2 to TRBJ1-4; unclear D gene. The CDR3 loop spans 15 amino acids. CDR1 is SGHAT, CDR2 FQNNGV, per germline. V dropped 1 base and J dropped 8 bases, with 14 bases sitting between them. Written as DNA, the CDR3 is TGTGCCAGCAGCTTAGCTCGACTCCGAGGGGAAAAACTGTTTTTT. Translating it yields CASSLARLRGEKLFF.

The chain links TRBV5-1 to TRBJ2-5; TRBD1 matches 9 bases. The CDR3 spans 15 residues. Unmatched junction bases numbered 5, after V lost 5 bases and J lost 0 bases. Germline-derived CDR1 and CDR2 are SGHRS and YFSETQ. CDR3 coding DNA: TGCGCCAGCAGGCTGGGGACAGGGAACCAAGAGACCCAGTACTTC. Its translation: CASRLGTGNQETQYF.

The chain couples TRBV27 to TRBJ2-7; D perhaps matches TRBD2 (6 bases). V dropped 0 bases and J dropped 2 bases, with 17 bases sitting between them. In germline, CDR1 is MNHEY, CDR2 SMNVEV (reference sequence). This CDR3 is built from 17 residues. The CDR3 bases are TGTGCCAGCAGTTTATCGTTCGTTGGGACTGGGACCTACGAGCAGTACTTC. Protein: CASSLSFVGTGTYEQYF.

The rearrangement joins TRBV29-1 to TRBJ1-4; 8 bases agree with TRBD1. The CDR3 loop spans 14 amino acids. V gave up 7 bases and J gave up 7 bases; unmatched junction bases: 11. Per germline, CDR1 SQVTM and CDR2 ANQGSEA. CDR3 amino acids: CSAGLRGPGEKLFF. In DNA, the CDR3 is TGCAGCGCCGGACTCAGGGGGCCGGGTGAAAAACTGTTTTTT.

The rearrangement uses TRBV7-8 and TRBJ2-7, with no clear D. In germline, CDR1 is SGHVS, CDR2 FQNEAQ. This CDR3 is built from 14 residues. The V end lost 5 bases, the J end lost 5 bases, and 16 bases lay between the germline ends. For the CDR3, the DNA is TGTGCCAGCAGCCTCTGGGGTTCAGCCAACGAGCAGTACTTC. Translation: CASSLWGSANEQYF.

The chain is built from TRBV25-1 and TRBJ2-5, with TRBD2 matching 12 bases. The J call is doubtful: the DNA matches TRBJ2-7 better. CDR3 length: 18 residues. CDR1 and CDR2 from the germline V gene are MGHDK and SYGVNS. CDR3 amino acids: CASSAKPLAGGGLDEQYF. Here the CDR3 DNA reads TGTGCCAGCAGTGCCAAACCTCTAGCGGGAGGGGGATTGGACGAGCAGTACTTC.

The rearrangement uses TRBV4-1 and TRBJ1-5; the D gene is possibly TRBD1 (6 bases). Germline loops: CDR1 MGHRA, CDR2 YSYEKL. The length of the CDR3 is 14 residues. The V end was cut by 4 bases, the J end by 0 bases, with 7 bases between. CDR3 loop: CASSPGASNQPQHF. In DNA, the CDR3 is TGCGCCAGCAGCCCGGGGGCTAGCAATCAGCCCCAGCATTTT.